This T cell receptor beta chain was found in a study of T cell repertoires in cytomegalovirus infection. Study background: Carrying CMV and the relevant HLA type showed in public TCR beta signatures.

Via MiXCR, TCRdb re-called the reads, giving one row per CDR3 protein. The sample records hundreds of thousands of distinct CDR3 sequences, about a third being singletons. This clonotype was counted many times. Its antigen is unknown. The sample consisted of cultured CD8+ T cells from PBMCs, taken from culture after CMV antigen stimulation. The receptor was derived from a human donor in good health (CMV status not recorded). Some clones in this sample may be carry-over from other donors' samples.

In DNA, the CDR3 is TGCAGTGCTAGAGACCCAGGGACGGCCTCCGATACGCAGTATTTT. This codes for CSARDPGTASDTQYF. The genes are TRBV20-1 and TRBJ2-3; perhaps D is TRBD1 or TRBD2 (5 bases each). V lost 0 bases and J lost 6, with 16 bases in between. Germline V gene sequence: CDR1 DFQATT, CDR2 SNEGSKA (reference sequence). The CDR3 loop spans 15 amino acids.